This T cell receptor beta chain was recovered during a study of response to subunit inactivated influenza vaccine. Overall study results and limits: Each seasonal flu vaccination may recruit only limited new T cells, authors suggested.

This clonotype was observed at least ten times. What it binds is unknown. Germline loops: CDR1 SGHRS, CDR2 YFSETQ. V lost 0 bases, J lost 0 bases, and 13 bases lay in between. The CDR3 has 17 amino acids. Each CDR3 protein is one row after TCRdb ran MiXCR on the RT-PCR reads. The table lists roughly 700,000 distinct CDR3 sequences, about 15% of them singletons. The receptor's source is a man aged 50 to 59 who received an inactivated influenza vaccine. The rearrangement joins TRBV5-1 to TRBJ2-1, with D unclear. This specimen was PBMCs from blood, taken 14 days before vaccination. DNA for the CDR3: TGCGCCAGCAGCTTGGCGGTCAGGCAGAGCTCCTACAATGAGCAGTTCTTC. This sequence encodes CASSLAVRQSSYNEQFF.